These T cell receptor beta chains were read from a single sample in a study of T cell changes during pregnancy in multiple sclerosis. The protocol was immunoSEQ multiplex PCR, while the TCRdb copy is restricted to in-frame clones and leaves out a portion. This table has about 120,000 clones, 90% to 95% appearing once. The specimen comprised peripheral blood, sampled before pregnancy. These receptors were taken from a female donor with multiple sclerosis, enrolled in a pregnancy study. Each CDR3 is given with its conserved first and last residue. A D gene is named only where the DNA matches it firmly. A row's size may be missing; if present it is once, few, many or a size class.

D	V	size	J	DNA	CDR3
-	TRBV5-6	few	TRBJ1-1	TGTGCCAGCAGTACAGGGACTGAAGCTTTCTTT	CASSTGTEAFF
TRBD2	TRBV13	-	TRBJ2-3	TGTGCCAGCAGCCAGAGGGGACTAGCGGGAGGGCTGTCAGATACGCAGTATTTT	CASSQRGLAGGLSDTQYF
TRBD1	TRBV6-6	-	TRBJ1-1	TGTGCCAGCAGTTACTCGGGGCAGGGGGCCCCCGCTTTCTTT	CASSYSGQGAPAFF
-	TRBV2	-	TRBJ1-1	TGTGCCAGCAGCGACAAACCCCAAGTCATGAACACTGAAGCTTTCTTT	CASSDKPQVMNTEAFF
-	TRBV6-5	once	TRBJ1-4	TGTGCCAGCAAGGAGCGGGAAAAACTGTTTTTT	CASKEREKLFF
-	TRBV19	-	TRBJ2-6	TGTGCCAGTAGTACCCGGACTGTTTCTGGGGCCAACGTCCTGACTTTC	CASSTRTVSGANVLTF
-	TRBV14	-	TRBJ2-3	TGTGCCAGCAGCCAAGGTGTCTCTAGCACAGATACGCAGTATTTT	CASSQGVSSTDTQYF
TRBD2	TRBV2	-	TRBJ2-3	TGTGCCAGCAGTGAGCAGCGGGGAGGCACAGATACGCAGTATTTT	CASSEQRGGTDTQYF
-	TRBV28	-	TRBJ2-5	TGTGCCAGCAGTTTTCTTGAGACCCAGTACTTC	CASSFLETQYF
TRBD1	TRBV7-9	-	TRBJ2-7	TGTGCCAGCAGCTTGGCTAAGGAAGGACAGGGGACTCACGAGCAGTACTTC	CASSLAKEGQGTHEQYF
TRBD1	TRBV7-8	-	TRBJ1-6	TGTGCCAGCAGCCCCCTAGCAAACAGGGGGAATTCACCCCTCCACTTT	CASSPLANRGNSPLHF
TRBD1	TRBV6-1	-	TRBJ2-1	TGTGCCAGCAGTTCGGACAGGACATACAATGAGCAGTTCTTC	CASSSDRTYNEQFF
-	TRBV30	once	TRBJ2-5	TGTGCCTGGGGGAGAGAGACCCAGTACTTC	CAWGRETQYF
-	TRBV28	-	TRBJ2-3	TGTGCCAGCAGTTCCACGACAGGTTTAGGGGATACGCAGTATTTT	CASSSTTGLGDTQYF
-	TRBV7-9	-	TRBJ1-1	TGTGCCAGCAGTTCACAGGCCATGAACACTGAAGCTTTCTTT	CASSSQAMNTEAFF
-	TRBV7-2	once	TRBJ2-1	TGTGCCAGCAGCTTCGGGCAGGGCTTCTACAATGAGCAGTTCTTC	CASSFGQGFYNEQFF
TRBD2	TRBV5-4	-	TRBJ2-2	TGTGCCAGCAGCACGGGACTAGCGGGAAACACCGGGGAGCTGTTTTTT	CASSTGLAGNTGELFF
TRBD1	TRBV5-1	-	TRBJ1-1	TGCGCCAGCAGCGGGACAGGGAACATGAACACTGAAGCTTTCTTT	CASSGTGNMNTEAFF
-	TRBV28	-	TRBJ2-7	TGTGCCAGCAGGAGTCAACGGGGGGCAACCTACGAGCAGTACTTC	CASRSQRGATYEQYF
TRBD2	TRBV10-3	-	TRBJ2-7	TGTGCCATCACCCAATCTTCTAGCGGGACCGGCGAGCAGTACTTC	CAITQSSSGTGEQYF
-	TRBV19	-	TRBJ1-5	TGTGCCAGTAGTATCCAAACCGGGACACTAAGCAATCAGCCCCAGCATTTT	CASSIQTGTLSNQPQHF
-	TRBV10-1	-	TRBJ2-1	TGCGCCAGCAGTCCCCTAGGAGCGGCCGGTGAGCAGTTCTTC	CASSPLGAAGEQFF
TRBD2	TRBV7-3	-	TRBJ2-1	TGTGCCAGCAGCCCAAAGGGCAGCGGGGGGTCCTACAATGAGCAGTTCTTC	CASSPKGSGGSYNEQFF
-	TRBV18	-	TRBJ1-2	TGTGCCAGCTCCCTCGACACCCCGCGAGGCTACACCTTC	CASSLDTPRGYTF
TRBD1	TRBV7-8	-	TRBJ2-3	TGTGCCAGCAGCTTAAGACAGGGGGTTTCCACAGATACGCAGTATTTT	CASSLRQGVSTDTQYF
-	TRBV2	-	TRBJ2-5	TGTGCCAGCTCCCCCAAATTCCCAGGGGAGTACCAAGAGACCCAGTACTTC	CASSPKFPGEYQETQYF
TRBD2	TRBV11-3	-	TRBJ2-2	TGTGCCAGCAGCTGGCGCGGGGGTACTCTGAACACCGGGGAGCTGTTTTTT	CASSWRGGTLNTGELFF
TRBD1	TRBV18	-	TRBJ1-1	TGTGCCAGCTCACCAAGCCCAGGGGGCACTGAAGCTTTCTTT	CASSPSPGGTEAFF
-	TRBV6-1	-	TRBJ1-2	TGTGCCAGCAGTGAATCGGTTGACAGTCCAAACTATGGCTACACCTTC	CASSESVDSPNYGYTF